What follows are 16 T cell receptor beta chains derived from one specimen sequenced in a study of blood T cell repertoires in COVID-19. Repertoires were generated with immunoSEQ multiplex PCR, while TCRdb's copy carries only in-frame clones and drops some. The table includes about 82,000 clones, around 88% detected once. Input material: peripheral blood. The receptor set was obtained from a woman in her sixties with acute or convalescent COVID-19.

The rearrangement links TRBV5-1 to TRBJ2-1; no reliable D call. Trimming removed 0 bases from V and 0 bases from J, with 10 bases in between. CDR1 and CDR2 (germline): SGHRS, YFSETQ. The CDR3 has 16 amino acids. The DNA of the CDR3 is TGCGCCAGCAGCTTGGATGCCACCAGCTCCTACAATGAGCAGTTCTTC. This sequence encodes CASSLDATSSYNEQFF.

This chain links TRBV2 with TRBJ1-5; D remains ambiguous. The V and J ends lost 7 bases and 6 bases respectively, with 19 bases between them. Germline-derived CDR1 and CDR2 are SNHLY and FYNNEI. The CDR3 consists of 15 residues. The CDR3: CASNQLRLLGQPQHF. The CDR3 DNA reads TGTGCCAGCAACCAACTCAGGCTCTTGGGTCAGCCCCAGCATTTT.

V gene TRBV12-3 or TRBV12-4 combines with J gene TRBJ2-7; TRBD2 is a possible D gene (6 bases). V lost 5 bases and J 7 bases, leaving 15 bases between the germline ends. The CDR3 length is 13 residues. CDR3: CASSTLSRGEQYF. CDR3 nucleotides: TGTGCCAGCAGTACCTTGAGCCGGGGGGAGCAGTACTTC.

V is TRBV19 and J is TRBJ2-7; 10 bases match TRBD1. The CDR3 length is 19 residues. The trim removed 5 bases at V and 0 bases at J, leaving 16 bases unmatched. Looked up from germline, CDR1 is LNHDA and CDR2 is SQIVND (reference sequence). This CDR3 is CASSAGGPGQGSFSYEQYF. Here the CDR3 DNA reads TGTGCCAGTAGTGCAGGGGGGCCGGGACAGGGGTCTTTCTCCTACGAGCAGTACTTC.

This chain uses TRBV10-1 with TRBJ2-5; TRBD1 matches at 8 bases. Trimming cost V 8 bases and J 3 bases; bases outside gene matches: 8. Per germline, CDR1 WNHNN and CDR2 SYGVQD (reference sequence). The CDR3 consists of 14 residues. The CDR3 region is CASGRGLGEETQYF. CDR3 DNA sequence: TGCGCCAGCGGCAGGGGGCTGGGGGAAGAGACCCAGTACTTC.

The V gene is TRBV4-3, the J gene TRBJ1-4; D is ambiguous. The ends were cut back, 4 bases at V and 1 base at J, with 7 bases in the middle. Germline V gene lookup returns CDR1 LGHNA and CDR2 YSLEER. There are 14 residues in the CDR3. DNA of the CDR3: TGCGCCAGCAGCCCCCGGGTAACTAATGAAAAACTGTTTTTT. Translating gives CASSPRVTNEKLFF.

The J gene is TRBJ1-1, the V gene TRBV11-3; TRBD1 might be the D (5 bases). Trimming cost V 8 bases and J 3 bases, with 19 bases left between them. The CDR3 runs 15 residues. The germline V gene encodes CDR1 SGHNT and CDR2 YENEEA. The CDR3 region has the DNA TGTGCCAGCCTTCTAGGAGGGGATCCCGACACTGAAGCTTTCTTT. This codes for CASLLGGDPDTEAFF.

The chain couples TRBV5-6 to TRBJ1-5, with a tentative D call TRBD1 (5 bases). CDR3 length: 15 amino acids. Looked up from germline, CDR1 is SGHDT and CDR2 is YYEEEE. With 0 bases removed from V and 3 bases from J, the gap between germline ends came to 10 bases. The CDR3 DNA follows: TGTGCCAGCAGCTTGGGTTGGGGCCCCAATCAGCCCCAGCATTTT. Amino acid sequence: CASSLGWGPNQPQHF.

CDR3 in amino acids: CASSVSGNTEAFF. The DNA for the CDR3 is TGTGCCAGCAGTGTGTCAGGGAACACTGAAGCTTTCTTT. This sequence joins TRBV2 and TRBJ1-1; D is uncertain. The V gene lost 4 bases and the J gene lost 1 base, with 7 bases spanning the gap. This CDR3 contains 13 residues. Germline V gene lookup returns CDR1 SNHLY and CDR2 FYNNEI.

The CDR3 protein is CASSPSLRDSKTQYF. CDR3 sequence (DNA): TGTGCCAGCTCACCATCGCTCCGGGACTCTAAGACCCAGTACTTC. The rearrangement joins TRBV18 to TRBJ2-5; TRBD2 might be the D (6 bases). Per germline, CDR1 KGHSH and CDR2 LQKENI. The V and J ends lost 2 bases and 6 bases respectively, with 16 bases between them. CDR3 length: 15 residues.

In DNA, the CDR3 is TGTGCCAGCAGCGCCGGGACAGGGTATGGCTACACCTTC. Protein product: CASSAGTGYGYTF. The genes are TRBV25-1 and TRBJ1-2; TRBD1 matches at 9 bases. There are 13 residues in the CDR3. Germline CDR1 MGHDK, CDR2 SYGVNS. V lost 6 bases and J lost 5; bases outside the gene matches: 4.

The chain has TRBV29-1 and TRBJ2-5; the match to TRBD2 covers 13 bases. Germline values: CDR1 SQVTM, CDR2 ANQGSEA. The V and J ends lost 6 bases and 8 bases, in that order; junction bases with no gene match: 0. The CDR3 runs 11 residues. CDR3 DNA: TGCAGCGTGGGACTAGCGGGAACCCAGTACTTC. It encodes CSVGLAGTQYF.

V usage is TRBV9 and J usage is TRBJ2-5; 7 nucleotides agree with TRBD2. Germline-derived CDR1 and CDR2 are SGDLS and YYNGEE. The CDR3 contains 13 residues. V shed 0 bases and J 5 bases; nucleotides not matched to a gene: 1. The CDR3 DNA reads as TGTGCCAGCAGCGTAGGACTAGCCGAGACCCAGTACTTC. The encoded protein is CASSVGLAETQYF.

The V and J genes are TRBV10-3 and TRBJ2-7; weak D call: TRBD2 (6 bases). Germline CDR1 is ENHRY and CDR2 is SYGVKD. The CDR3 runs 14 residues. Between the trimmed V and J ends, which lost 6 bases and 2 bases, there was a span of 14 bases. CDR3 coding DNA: TGTGCCATCAGGGAGGGGCCTCCTCCCTACGAGCAGTACTTC. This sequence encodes CAIREGPPPYEQYF.

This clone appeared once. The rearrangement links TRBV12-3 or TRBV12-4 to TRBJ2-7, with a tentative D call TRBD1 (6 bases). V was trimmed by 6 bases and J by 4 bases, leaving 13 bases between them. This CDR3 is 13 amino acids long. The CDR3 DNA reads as TGTGCCAGCAGGCTACAGGGTACGTACGAGCAGTACTTC. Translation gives CASRLQGTYEQYF.

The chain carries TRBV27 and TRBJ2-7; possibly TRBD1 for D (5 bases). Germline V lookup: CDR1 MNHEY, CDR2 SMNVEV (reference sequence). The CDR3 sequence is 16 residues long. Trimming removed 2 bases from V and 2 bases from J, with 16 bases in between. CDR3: CASSLLVQAEPYEQYF. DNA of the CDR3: TGTGCCAGCAGTTTACTTGTACAGGCTGAACCCTACGAGCAGTACTTC.